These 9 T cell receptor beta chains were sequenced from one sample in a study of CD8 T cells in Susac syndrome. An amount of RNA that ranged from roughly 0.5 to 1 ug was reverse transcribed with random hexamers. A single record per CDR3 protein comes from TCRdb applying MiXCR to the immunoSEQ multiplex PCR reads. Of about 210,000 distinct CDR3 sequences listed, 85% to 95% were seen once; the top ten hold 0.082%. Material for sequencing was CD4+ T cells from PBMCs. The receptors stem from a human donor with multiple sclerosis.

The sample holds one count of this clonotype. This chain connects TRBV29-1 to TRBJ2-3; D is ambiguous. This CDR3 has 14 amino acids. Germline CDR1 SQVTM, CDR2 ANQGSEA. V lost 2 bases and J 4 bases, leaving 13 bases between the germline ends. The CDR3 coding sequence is TGCAGCGTTGAAAGCCAGACGAATTCAGATACGCAGTATTTT. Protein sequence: CSVESQTNSDTQYF.

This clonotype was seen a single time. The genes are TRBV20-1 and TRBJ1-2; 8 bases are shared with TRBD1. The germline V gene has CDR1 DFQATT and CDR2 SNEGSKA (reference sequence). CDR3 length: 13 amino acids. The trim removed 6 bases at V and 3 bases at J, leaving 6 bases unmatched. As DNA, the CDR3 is TGCAGTGCACCCGCAGGGGGCGACTATGGCTACACCTTC. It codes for CSAPAGGDYGYTF.

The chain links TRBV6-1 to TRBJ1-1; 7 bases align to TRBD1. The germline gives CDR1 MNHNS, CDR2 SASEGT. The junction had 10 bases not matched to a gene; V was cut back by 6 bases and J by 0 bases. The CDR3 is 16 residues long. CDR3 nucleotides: TGTGCCAGCAGACCTAACAGGGGCCGTATGAACACTGAAGCTTTCTTT. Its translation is CASRPNRGRMNTEAFF.

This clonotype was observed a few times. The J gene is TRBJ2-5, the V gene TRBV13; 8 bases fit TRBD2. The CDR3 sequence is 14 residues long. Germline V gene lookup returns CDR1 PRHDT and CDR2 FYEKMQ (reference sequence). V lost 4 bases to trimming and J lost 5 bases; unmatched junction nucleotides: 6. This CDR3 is CASSSTSGGETQYF. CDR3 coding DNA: TGTGCCAGCAGCTCCACTAGCGGCGGGGAGACCCAGTACTTC.

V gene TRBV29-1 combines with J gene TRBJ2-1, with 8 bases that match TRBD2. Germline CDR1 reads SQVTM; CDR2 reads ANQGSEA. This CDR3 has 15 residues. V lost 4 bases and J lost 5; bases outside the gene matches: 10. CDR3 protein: CSVVLSQGLDNEQFF. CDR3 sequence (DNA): TGCAGCGTTGTACTCTCCCAGGGACTAGACAATGAGCAGTTCTTC.

The CDR3 DNA reads TGTGCCAGCAGTTACGGACTAGCAACCCAAGAGACCCAGTACTTC. This encodes CASSYGLATQETQYF. This sequence joins TRBV6-5 and TRBJ2-5; the match to TRBD2 covers 8 bases. The V and J ends lost 2 bases and 1 base, in that order; junction bases with no gene match: 3. Germline V gene lookup returns CDR1 MNHEY and CDR2 SVGAGI. The CDR3 has 15 residues.

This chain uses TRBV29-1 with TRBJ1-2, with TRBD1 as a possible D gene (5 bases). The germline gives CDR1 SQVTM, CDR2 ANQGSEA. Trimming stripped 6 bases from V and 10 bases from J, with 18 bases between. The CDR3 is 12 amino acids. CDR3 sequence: CSVPPGEHDYTF. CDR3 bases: TGCAGCGTCCCGCCGGGGGAGCATGACTACACCTTC. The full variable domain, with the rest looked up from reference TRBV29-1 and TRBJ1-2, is SAVISQKPSRDICQRGTSLTIQCQVDSQVTMMFWYRQQPGQSLTLIATANQGSEATYESGFVIDKFPISRPNLTFSTLTVSNMSPEDSSIYLCSVPPGEHDYTFGSGTRLTVV.

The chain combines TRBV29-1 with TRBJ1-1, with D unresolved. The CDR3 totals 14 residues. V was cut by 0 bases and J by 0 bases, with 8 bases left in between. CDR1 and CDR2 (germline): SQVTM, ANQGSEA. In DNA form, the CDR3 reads TGCAGCGTTGAAGACCAAACAGTGAACACTGAAGCTTTCTTT. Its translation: CSVEDQTVNTEAFF.

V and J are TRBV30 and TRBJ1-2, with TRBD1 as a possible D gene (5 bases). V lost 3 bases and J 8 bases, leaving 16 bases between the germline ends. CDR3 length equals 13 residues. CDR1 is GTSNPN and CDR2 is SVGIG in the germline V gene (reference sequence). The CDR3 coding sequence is TGTGCCTGGAGCGTCCGGGACCTATCGGGCTACACCTTC. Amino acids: CAWSVRDLSGYTF.